Given below is one TCR beta chain in context. Data came from immunoSEQ multiplex PCR; TCRdb stores just in-frame clones and leaves some out. The data show about 64,000 clones, roughly 90% seen once. The data were taken from a study of cytomegalovirus exposure and HLA in healthy donors. About the study: The roughly 670 first-cohort repertoires and the approximately 110 validation repertoires shared the same platform, a later analysis reported.

Germline V gene sequence: CDR1 SGDLS, CDR2 YYNGEE. The CDR3 is made up of 15 amino acids. The J segment lost 8 bases and the V segment lost 3 bases, leaving 10 bases of the junction unmatched. Sequenced input: PBMCs. The clonotype was recovered from a woman aged 18 to 35 in good health and CMV-seronegative. This sequence joins TRBV9 and TRBJ2-1, with 8 nucleotides matching TRBD1. CDR3 nucleotides: TGTGCCAGCAGCGCAAGCCGGGACAGGCTTGATGAGCAGTTCTTC. Residues: CASSASRDRLDEQFF.